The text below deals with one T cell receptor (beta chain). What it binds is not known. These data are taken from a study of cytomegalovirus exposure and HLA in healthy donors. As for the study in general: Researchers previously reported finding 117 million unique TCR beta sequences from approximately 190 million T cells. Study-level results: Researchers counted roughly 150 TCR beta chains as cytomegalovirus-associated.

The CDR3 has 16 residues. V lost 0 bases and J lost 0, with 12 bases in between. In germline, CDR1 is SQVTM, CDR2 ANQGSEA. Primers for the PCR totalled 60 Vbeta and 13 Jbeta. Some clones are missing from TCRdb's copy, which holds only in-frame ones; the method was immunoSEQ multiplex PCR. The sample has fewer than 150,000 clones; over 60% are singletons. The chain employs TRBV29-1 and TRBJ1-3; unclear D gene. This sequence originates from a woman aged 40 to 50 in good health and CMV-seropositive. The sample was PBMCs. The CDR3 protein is CSVEDLRTASGNTIYF. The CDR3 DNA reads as TGCAGCGTTGAAGATCTTCGGACTGCCTCTGGAAACACCATATATTTT.